The 25 T cell receptor beta chains below all came from one sample that was sequenced in a study of T cell changes during pregnancy in multiple sclerosis. Libraries were prepared by immunoSEQ multiplex PCR; TCRdb keeps only in-frame clonotypes and omits some of them. The sample carries approximately 92,000 clones, roughly 90% recorded once. The sequenced sample was peripheral blood, obtained in the first trimester of pregnancy. These receptors all come from a female donor with multiple sclerosis, enrolled in a pregnancy study.

In DNA, the CDR3 is TGCGCCAGCAGCCCTAGCGGGAGGGGCTACGAGCAGTACTTC. It encodes CASSPSGRGYEQYF. The rearrangement links TRBV4-1 to TRBJ2-7, with TRBD2 matching over 12 bases. V trimming: 4 bases; J trimming: 3 bases; junction bases outside the gene matches: 1. The CDR3 has 14 residues. Germline V gene sequence: CDR1 MGHRA, CDR2 YSYEKL.

The genes are TRBV29-1 and TRBJ2-7; TRBD1 aligns across 8 bases. CDR1 SQVTM and CDR2 ANQGSEA come from the germline V gene. The ends lost 4 bases at V and 4 bases at J; junction bases unmatched: 6. This CDR3 has 13 residues. The CDR3 region has the DNA TGCAGCGTTGGGACAGGGTCGGAATACGAGCAGTACTTC. Amino acids: CSVGTGSEYEQYF.

This chain joins TRBV19 and TRBJ1-2; D remains unclear. Trimming took 3 bases from V and 8 from J, leaving 16 bases between them. CDR1 and CDR2 from the germline V gene are LNHDA and SQIVND (reference sequence). This CDR3 has 14 amino acids. CDR3 loop: CASSIGQAAWGYTF. The CDR3, as DNA: TGTGCCAGTAGTATTGGGCAGGCCGCTTGGGGCTACACCTTC. Combining the CDR3 with reference TRBV19 and TRBJ1-2 gives the whole variable domain DGGITQSPKYLFRKEGQNVTLSCEQNLNHDAMYWYRQDPGQGLRLIYYSQIVNDFQKGDIAEGYSVSREKKESFPLTVTSAQKNPTAFYLCASSIGQAAWGYTFGSGTRLTVV.

The rearrangement links TRBV27 to TRBJ2-3, with D maybe TRBD1 (5 bases). Germline V gives CDR1 MNHEY, CDR2 SMNVEV (reference sequence). The CDR3 has 16 amino acids. The V end lost 5 bases, the J end lost 0 bases, and 15 bases lay between the germline ends. The CDR3 reads CASSLIGVASTDTQYF. CDR3 in DNA: TGTGCCAGCAGTCTAATAGGGGTGGCTAGCACAGATACGCAGTATTTT.

This rearrangement joins TRBV6-1 to TRBJ2-7; TRBD1 aligns across 8 bases. CDR1 is MNHNS, CDR2 SASEGT, per germline. The CDR3 runs to 15 residues. V gave up 1 base and J gave up 0 bases; unmatched junction bases: 2. The CDR3 is CASSEGQGASYEQYF. As DNA, the CDR3 is TGTGCCAGCAGTGAAGGGCAGGGGGCCTCCTACGAGCAGTACTTC.

This chain uses TRBV2 with TRBJ2-1, with 9 nucleotides matching TRBD1. Germline-derived CDR1 and CDR2 are SNHLY and FYNNEI. This CDR3 has 14 residues. Trimming removed 10 bases from V and 4 bases from J; junction bases left unmatched: 8. CDR3 coding DNA: TGTGCCACCTCACAGGGGGCATTATACAATGAGCAGTTCTTC. Translating gives CATSQGALYNEQFF.

This clone was seen once. The J gene is TRBJ2-3, the V gene TRBV19; 9 bases fit TRBD2. This CDR3 has 17 residues. Trimming cost V 6 bases and J 5 bases; bases outside gene matches: 15. Germline V lookup: CDR1 LNHDA, CDR2 SQIVND (reference sequence). DNA for the CDR3: TGTGCCAGTAGCCCCAGAGGAGGTAGCGGGAGTCGAGATACGCAGTATTTT. Protein: CASSPRGGSGSRDTQYF.

This chain links TRBV7-9 with TRBJ2-5, with D maybe TRBD1 (7 bases). V lost 5 bases and J 4 bases, leaving 14 bases between the germline ends. The germline CDR1 and CDR2 sequences are SEHNR and FQNEAQ (reference sequence). The CDR3 is 14 residues long. The chain's CDR3 is CASSRPGGRETQYF. Written as DNA, the CDR3 is TGTGCCAGCAGCCGTCCAGGGGGGCGAGAGACCCAGTACTTC.

V is TRBV27 and J is TRBJ2-5; 7 bases match TRBD1. This CDR3 is built from 14 residues. CDR1 is MNHEY, CDR2 SMNVEV, per germline (reference sequence). J lost 4 bases, V lost 4 bases, and 6 bases had no gene match. The CDR3 nucleotides are TGTGCCAGCAGTTGGAATAGGGGGCGAGAGACCCAGTACTTC. Its protein is CASSWNRGRETQYF.

This sequence joins TRBV27 and TRBJ2-7; maybe TRBD2 (6 bases). V was clipped by 6 bases and J by 4 bases, with 13 bases between them. The CDR3 runs 13 residues. The germline gives CDR1 MNHEY, CDR2 SMNVEV (reference sequence). CDR3 nucleotides: TGTGCCAGCAGCCCCCGCGGGGCTTACGAGCAGTACTTC. Translation gives CASSPRGAYEQYF.

The chain combines TRBV11-3 with TRBJ2-3; TRBD2 is a possible D gene (6 bases). The V gene lost 0 bases and the J gene lost 2 bases, with 15 bases spanning the gap. This CDR3 is built from 17 residues. Germline lookup yields CDR1 SGHNT and CDR2 YENEEA. The CDR3 nucleotides are TGTGCCAGCAGCTTAGACGGCCCGGGAGCCCTCACAGATACGCAGTATTTT. This sequence encodes CASSLDGPGALTDTQYF.

V gene TRBV6-5 combines with J gene TRBJ2-3; 8 bases align to TRBD2. Germline V gives CDR1 MNHEY, CDR2 SVGAGI. The CDR3 runs 15 residues. With 3 bases clipped from V and 0 bases from J, the junction kept 2 bases outside the gene matches. The CDR3 sequence is CASSYSGESTDTQYF. As DNA, the CDR3 is TGTGCCAGCAGTTATAGCGGGGAAAGCACAGATACGCAGTATTTT.

This clone was picked up a small number of times. The chain carries TRBV19 and TRBJ1-1; 7 positions agree with TRBD1. The J segment lost 5 bases and the V segment lost 3 bases, leaving 6 bases of the junction unmatched. This CDR3 is built from 14 residues. Germline-derived CDR1 and CDR2 are LNHDA and SQIVND (reference sequence). In nucleotides, the CDR3 is TGTGCCAGTAGTATCGAGAACAGGGGAACTGAAGCTTTCTTT. It encodes CASSIENRGTEAFF.

The V call is TRBV4-3, the J call TRBJ2-3; tentatively, D is TRBD1 (5 bases). The CDR3 length is 17 residues. V was pared by 0 bases and J by 3 bases, with 16 bases between. Per germline, CDR1 LGHNA and CDR2 YSLEER. The CDR3 is CASSQDRASINTDTQYF. In nucleotides, the CDR3 is TGCGCCAGCAGCCAAGACAGGGCGTCGATCAATACAGATACGCAGTATTTT.

The chain is built from TRBV11-2 and TRBJ2-1; TRBD2 matches 13 bases. V lost 3 bases, J lost 6 bases, and 14 bases stayed unmatched. CDR1 and CDR2 from the germline V gene are SGHAT and FQNNGV. The CDR3 covers 19 residues. CDR3 nucleotide sequence: TGTGCCAGCAGCTTGGGGATTATTACTAGCGGGAGGGGGTCCAATGAGCAGTTCTTC. It translates to CASSLGIITSGRGSNEQFF.

The V and J genes are TRBV7-8 and TRBJ1-2, with TRBD1 identical over 9 bases. V shed 1 base, J shed 7 bases, and the junction held 4 bases outside the gene matches. Germline V gene lookup returns CDR1 SGHVS and CDR2 FQNEAQ. This CDR3 contains 14 residues. CDR3 sequence reads: CASSLVTGGLGYTF. DNA for the CDR3: TGTGCCAGCAGCTTAGTAACAGGGGGCCTTGGCTACACCTTC.

The rearrangement links TRBV27 to TRBJ2-2; possibly TRBD2 for D (5 bases). Trimming removed 2 bases at V and 4 bases at J, with 14 bases between. This CDR3 comprises 16 residues. CDR1 MNHEY and CDR2 SMNVEV come from the germline V gene (reference sequence). The CDR3 reads CASSLAGEAITGELFF. The DNA of the CDR3 is TGTGCCAGCAGTTTAGCCGGGGAAGCTATCACCGGGGAGCTGTTTTTT.

This rearrangement joins TRBV28 to TRBJ1-2; 9 bases map to TRBD1. CDR1 MDHEN and CDR2 SYDVKM come from the germline V gene. J was trimmed by 6 bases and V by 5 bases; bases with no gene match: 7. The CDR3 has 14 amino acids. In nucleotides, the CDR3 is TGTGCCAGCAGTCACTTCGACAGGGGGAATGGCTACACCTTC. This translates into CASSHFDRGNGYTF.

The J gene is TRBJ2-2, the V gene TRBV7-8; 10 bases agree with TRBD2. V shed 1 base, J shed 2 bases, and the junction held 7 bases outside the gene matches. The germline V gene has CDR1 SGHVS and CDR2 FQNEAQ. The CDR3 is 18 residues long. CDR3 in amino acids: CASSLDPSGSLNTGELFF. The CDR3 nucleotides read TGTGCCAGCAGCTTAGACCCTAGCGGGAGCCTTAACACCGGGGAGCTGTTTTTT.

This clone appeared a single time. The chain employs TRBV27 and TRBJ2-1; 8 bases agree with TRBD2. CDR3 length: 14 amino acids. From germline, CDR1 is MNHEY and CDR2 SMNVEV (reference sequence). V trimming: 4 bases; J trimming: 7 bases; junction bases outside the gene matches: 6. Written as DNA, the CDR3 is TGTGCCAGCAGTTCAGCGGGAGAGCGGAATGAGCAGTTCTTC. Encoded protein: CASSSAGERNEQFF.

This chain joins TRBV14 and TRBJ2-7, with unresolved D. V was trimmed by 5 bases and J by 0 bases, leaving 8 bases between them. CDR3 length equals 13 residues. Germline V CDR1 and CDR2: SGHDN, FVKESK. CDR3 coding DNA: TGTGCCAGCAGCGCCGTAGCCTCCTACGAGCAGTACTTC. Translating it yields CASSAVASYEQYF.

The CDR3 bases are TGTGCCAGCAGCGGATTGCCGGGACAGGCTAAAGCTTTCTTT. This gives the protein CASSGLPGQAKAFF. This chain connects TRBV5-4 to TRBJ1-1; 8 bases fit TRBD1. V lost 4 bases and J lost 9; bases outside the gene matches: 11. Per germline, CDR1 SGHNT and CDR2 YYREEE (reference sequence). CDR3 size: 14 residues.

V is TRBV5-4 and J is TRBJ2-3, with D possibly TRBD1 on 5 matching bases. From germline, CDR1 is SGHNT and CDR2 YYREEE (reference sequence). The CDR3 covers 15 residues. The V and J ends lost 3 bases and 2 bases respectively, with 13 bases between them. CDR3 residues: CASSSKRGNTDTQYF. The DNA for the CDR3 is TGTGCCAGCAGCTCTAAAAGGGGAAACACAGATACGCAGTATTTT.

The chain links TRBV10-3 to TRBJ2-2; D is uncertain. V was shortened by 6 bases and J by 5 bases, with 4 bases between the two germline ends. CDR1 ENHRY and CDR2 SYGVKD come from the germline V gene. The CDR3 consists of 11 residues. CDR3 loop: CAISGTGELFF. The CDR3 DNA sequence: TGTGCCATCAGCGGTACCGGGGAGCTGTTTTTT.

The chain has TRBV19 and TRBJ1-5; D gene unclear. This CDR3 spans 14 amino acids. Germline CDR1 is LNHDA and CDR2 is SQIVND (reference sequence). Trimming stripped 4 bases from V and 0 bases from J, with 7 bases between. The CDR3 bases are TGTGCCAGTAGTACCCCAGATAGCAATCAGCCCCAGCATTTT. Amino acid sequence: CASSTPDSNQPQHF.